This T cell receptor beta chain derives from a study of T cells expressing NK-cell markers. Broader study findings: Topping the CD3+CD56-NKG2C+ fraction as well were these clonotypes, in several donors. For 6 or 7 donors, the dominant NKG2C+ clonotypes made up roughly 1.0-7.5% of their CD8+ T cells.

TCRdb re-analyzed the 5' RACE reads; it lists each CDR3 protein once, without DNA. Its listing shows about 460,000 distinct CDR3 sequences. In regard to this clonotype: Its antigen remains unidentified.

The CDR3 extends over 16 amino acids. Germline V lookup: CDR1 MNHEY, CDR2 SMNVEV (reference sequence). Sequencing was done on a sample of blood T cells: a sorted CD56 or NKG2C T cell subset, CD4+ or CD8+ T cells, or bulk PBMC T cells (not recorded which). The sequence was collected from a woman aged 50 to 60 in good health. This rearrangement joins TRBV27 to TRBJ2-1; the TRBD2 assignment by TCRdb is unverifiable without DNA. CDR3 sequence reads: CASRDLLAGSYNEQFF.